The following is a TCR beta chain sequence with its context. The source of the sample is a study of T cell changes during pregnancy in multiple sclerosis. Libraries were prepared by immunoSEQ multiplex PCR; TCRdb keeps only in-frame clonotypes and omits some of them. The table shows more than 15,000 clones, with 88% occurring only once. V was shortened by 5 bases and J by 5 bases, with 11 bases between the two germline ends. CDR3 length: 13 residues. CDR1 and CDR2 from the germline V gene are MRHNA and SNTAGT. The genes are TRBV6-4 and TRBJ2-3, with D perhaps TRBD2 (5 bases). The TCR comes from a female donor in good health, enrolled as a control in a pregnancy study. The material was CD4+ T cells from peripheral blood mononuclear cells, obtained in the first trimester of pregnancy. The CDR3 DNA sequence: TGTGCCAGCAGTTGGCGTGAGGGAGATACGCAGTATTTT. As protein: CASSWREGDTQYF.